Listed below are T cell receptor beta chains from one sample, sequenced in a study of OX40 agonist ivuxolimab in advanced cancers. Profiling relied on immunoSEQ multiplex PCR, and the TCRdb table lists in-frame clones only, not all of them. The sample carries about 130,000 clones, 90% recorded once. Sequenced here: CD4+ or CD8+ T cells sorted from blood, sampled in a trial of the OX40 agonist ivuxolimab. These TCRs come from an adult with an advanced solid tumor such as melanoma, head and neck, liver or kidney cancer. The CDR3 runs from the conserved cysteine through the conserved F or W. A D gene is named only where the DNA matches it firmly. Clone size is not always given. Where it is, it says once, few, many or a class for expanded clones.

cdr3_aa cdr3_nt clone_size j_call v_call d_call cdr3_length
CASSLGRIMTYEQYF TGTGCCAGCAGCTTGGGACGAATAATGACCTACGAGCAGTACTTC . TRBJ2-7 TRBV5-8 . 15
CASSSRSGAETQYF TGTGCCAGCAGCTCCAGGTCGGGGGCAGAGACCCAGTACTTC once TRBJ2-5 TRBV7-2 . 14
CSASQDTNTGELFF TGCAGCGCTTCCCAGGACACGAACACCGGGGAGCTGTTTTTT . TRBJ2-2 TRBV29-1 . 14
CASSVGQETDTQYF TGTGCCAGCAGTGTGGGACAGGAGACAGATACGCAGTATTTT . TRBJ2-3 TRBV6-4 TRBD1 14
CASSLGLAGQNEQYF TGTGCCAGCAGCTTAGGACTAGCGGGACAAAACGAGCAGTACTTC . TRBJ2-7 TRBV7-2 TRBD2 15
CASSFQDWGYTF TGTGCCAGCAGCTTTCAAGATTGGGGCTACACCTTC . TRBJ1-2 TRBV7-9 . 12
CASSLDPGANTGELFF TGCGCCAGCAGCTTGGATCCGGGCGCGAACACCGGGGAGCTGTTTTTT . TRBJ2-2 TRBV5-1 . 16
CASSWEGPLEQYF TGTGCCAGCAGCTGGGAGGGCCCCCTCGAGCAGTACTTC . TRBJ2-7 TRBV7-2 TRBD2 13
CASSISTETDTQYF TGTGCCAGTAGTATTAGCACAGAGACAGATACGCAGTATTTT once TRBJ2-3 TRBV19 . 14
CASSPHDGGRETQYF TGTGCCAGCAGTCCCCATGATGGGGGGAGGGAGACCCAGTACTTC . TRBJ2-5 TRBV28 . 15
CASSQDGGGATGELFF TGCGCCAGCAGCCAAGATGGGGGTGGGGCCACCGGGGAGCTGTTTTTT . TRBJ2-2 TRBV4-1 . 16
CASSLWTSGSSYEQYF TGCGCCAGCAGCCTCTGGACTAGCGGGAGCTCCTACGAGCAGTACTTC . TRBJ2-7 TRBV4-1 TRBD2 16
CASSQTSGINEQFF TGTGCCAGCAGCCAGACTAGCGGGATCAATGAGCAGTTCTTC . TRBJ2-1 TRBV7-2 TRBD2 14
CASSLAFQETQYF TGCGCCAGCAGCTTGGCTTTCCAAGAGACCCAGTACTTC . TRBJ2-5 TRBV5-1 . 13
CASSPTGSYEQYF TGTGCCAGCAGCCCGACAGGGTCGTACGAGCAGTACTTC once TRBJ2-7 TRBV11-3 TRBD1 13
CAWSRQETLWSEKLFF TGTGCCTGGAGTAGACAGGAAACCCTGTGGAGTGAAAAACTGTTTTTT . TRBJ1-4 TRBV30 . 16
CASSSGQTNQPQHF TGTGCCAGCAGTTCAGGACAAACTAATCAGCCCCAGCATTTT few TRBJ1-5 TRBV6-5 . 14
CASSLYPQRTYNEQFF TGTGCCAGCAGTTTATACCCACAGCGGACCTACAATGAGCAGTTCTTC . TRBJ2-1 TRBV27 . 16
CASNPGRSNTEAFF TGCGCCAGCAACCCGGGACGGTCGAACACTGAAGCTTTCTTT . TRBJ1-1 TRBV5-1 . 14
CASSPSQGQPQHF TGTGCCAGCAGCCCTTCGCAGGGTCAGCCCCAGCATTTT . TRBJ1-5 TRBV7-2 . 13
CASSLGLDYNEQFF TGTGCCAGCAGTTTAGGGTTGGATTACAATGAGCAGTTCTTC . TRBJ2-1 TRBV28 . 14
CASSWSSGDYNEQFF TGTGCCAGCAGTTGGTCTAGCGGAGACTACAATGAGCAGTTCTTC . TRBJ2-1 TRBV6-5 TRBD2 15
CASRGTGDTQYF TGTGCCAGCAGGGGGACAGGGGATACGCAGTATTTT . TRBJ2-3 TRBV28 TRBD1 12
CASSRDRGSTIYF TGTGCCAGCAGCCGAGACAGGGGAAGCACCATATATTTT . TRBJ1-3 TRBV11-3 TRBD1 13
CASEGLNQPQHF TGTGCCAGCGAGGGCCTTAATCAGCCCCAGCATTTT few TRBJ1-5 TRBV2 . 12
CASCRDSNQPQHF TGTGCCAGTTGTAGGGATAGCAATCAGCCCCAGCATTTT . TRBJ1-5 TRBV7-3 . 13
CASSLALAGWYEQYF TGTGCCAGCAGCTTGGCCCTAGCGGGGTGGTACGAGCAGTACTTC . TRBJ2-7 TRBV7-8 TRBD2 15
CASSLGTSGSWGNEQFF TGCGCCAGCAGCTTGGGCACTAGCGGGAGTTGGGGCAATGAGCAGTTCTTC . TRBJ2-1 TRBV5-1 TRBD2 17
CASREGQGLFYEQYF TGTGCCAGCAGGGAGGGACAGGGACTTTTTTACGAGCAGTACTTC . TRBJ2-7 TRBV2 TRBD1 15
CASSLSVRSYEQYF TGTGCCAGCAGTTTATCGGTCAGATCCTACGAGCAGTACTTC . TRBJ2-7 TRBV28 . 14
CASSLFGTLSNQPQHF TGTGCCAGCAGCTTGTTCGGAACGTTGAGCAATCAGCCCCAGCATTTT . TRBJ1-5 TRBV5-8 . 16
CASSLWGGKAYEQYF TGTGCCAGCAGCTTGTGGGGAGGGAAGGCCTACGAGCAGTACTTC once TRBJ2-7 TRBV5-8 TRBD2 15
CASSLGASGYNEQFF TGTGCCAGCAGCTTAGGTGCTAGCGGGTACAATGAGCAGTTCTTC . TRBJ2-1 TRBV7-9 TRBD2 15
CSVEGMNTEAFF TGCAGCGTTGAAGGCATGAACACTGAAGCTTTCTTT . TRBJ1-1 TRBV29-1 . 12
CASSYQGPENSPLHF TGTGCCAGCAGTTATCAAGGACCGGAGAACTCACCCCTCCACTTT . TRBJ1-6 TRBV6-5 . 15
CATSRGGQASNQPQHF TGTGCCACCAGCAGAGGGGGACAGGCCAGCAATCAGCCCCAGCATTTT . TRBJ1-5 TRBV15 TRBD1 16
CASSVDRGSQPQHF TGTGCCAGCTCAGTTGACAGGGGGAGCCAGCCCCAGCATTTT . TRBJ1-5 TRBV18 TRBD1 14
CASGFGTGGRNEQFF TGTGCTAGTGGTTTTGGGACAGGGGGCAGGAATGAGCAGTTCTTC . TRBJ2-1 TRBV12-5 TRBD1 15
CASSLLGNYNEQFF TGTGCCAGCAGTTTACTCGGAAACTACAATGAGCAGTTCTTC . TRBJ2-1 TRBV27 . 14
CASSKADQGEYF TGTGCCAGCAGCAAAGCCGACCAGGGGGAATACTTC . TRBJ2-7 TRBV21-1 . 12
CASSWGVGQETQYF TGTGCCAGCAGTTGGGGGGTCGGTCAAGAGACCCAGTACTTC . TRBJ2-5 TRBV6-5 . 14
CASSLAADRGGYTF TGCGCCAGCAGCTTGGCCGCCGACCGGGGAGGCTACACCTTC . TRBJ1-2 TRBV5-1 . 14